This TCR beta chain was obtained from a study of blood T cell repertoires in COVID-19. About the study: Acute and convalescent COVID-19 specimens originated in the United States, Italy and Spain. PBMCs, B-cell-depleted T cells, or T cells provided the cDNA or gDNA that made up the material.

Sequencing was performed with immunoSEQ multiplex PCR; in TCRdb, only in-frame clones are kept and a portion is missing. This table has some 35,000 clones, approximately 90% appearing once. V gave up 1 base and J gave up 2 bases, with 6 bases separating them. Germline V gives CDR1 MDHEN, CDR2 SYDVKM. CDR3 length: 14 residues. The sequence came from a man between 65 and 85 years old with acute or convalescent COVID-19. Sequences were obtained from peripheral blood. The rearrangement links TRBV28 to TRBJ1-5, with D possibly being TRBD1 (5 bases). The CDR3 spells CASSLLGGNQPQHF. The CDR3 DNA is TGTGCCAGCAGTTTATTAGGGGGCAATCAGCCCCAGCATTTT.